This T cell receptor beta chain stems from a study of tumor and adjacent non-tumor tissue in lung cancer. This CDR3 comprises 14 residues. Germline loops: CDR1 MDHEN, CDR2 SYDVKM. V shed 6 bases and J shed 2 bases, with 14 bases lying between them. Study-level findings and limits: Tumor repertoires had a smaller top 100 clone share than normal lung. Shorter survival was associated with higher TCR diversity in tumors. Significantly higher TCR diversity was found in tumor than normal lung.

TCRbeta libraries were built with three rounds of nested PCR, modified from ARM-PCR. TCRdb reanalysed the multiplex PCR reads using MiXCR and keeps one entry per CDR3 protein. This table holds 100,000 to 120,000 distinct CDR3 sequences, 84% found once. The template was RNA from unsorted bulk tissue. Regarding this clonotype: Antigen: not known. This may come from a read error, since a much larger clone is one base off.

The sequenced material came from lung tumor tissue. This sequence originates from a man in his 70s with non-small cell lung cancer. The chain has TRBV28 and TRBJ2-7; D tentatively reads TRBD1 or TRBD2 (5 bases each). As DNA, the CDR3 is TGTGCCAGCAGACGGGACCAAGTGCCCTACGAGCAGTACTTC. As protein: CASRRDQVPYEQYF.